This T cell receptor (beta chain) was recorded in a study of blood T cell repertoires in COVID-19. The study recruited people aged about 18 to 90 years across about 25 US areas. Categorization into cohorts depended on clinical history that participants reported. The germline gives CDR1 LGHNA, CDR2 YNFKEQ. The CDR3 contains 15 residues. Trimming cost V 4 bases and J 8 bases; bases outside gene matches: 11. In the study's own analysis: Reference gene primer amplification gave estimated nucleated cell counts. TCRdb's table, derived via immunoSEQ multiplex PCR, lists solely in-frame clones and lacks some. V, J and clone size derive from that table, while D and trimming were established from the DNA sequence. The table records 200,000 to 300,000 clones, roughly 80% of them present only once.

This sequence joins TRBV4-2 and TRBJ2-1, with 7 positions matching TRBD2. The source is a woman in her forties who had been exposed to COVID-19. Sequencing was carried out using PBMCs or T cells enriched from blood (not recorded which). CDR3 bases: TGTGCCAGCAGCCCGGGGTCGGGGGGAAGGGATGAGCAGTTCTTC. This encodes CASSPGSGGRDEQFF.